Reported below is one T cell receptor (beta chain). Generated by immunoSEQ multiplex PCR, the TCRdb table keeps only in-frame clones and is missing some. Here the sample spans around 190,000 clones, roughly 82% being singletons. Followed over time, Seattle patients had been enrolled while infection was active. This entry comes from a study of blood T cell repertoires in COVID-19. Background on the study: The origin of the acute and convalescent COVID-19 samples was the United States, Italy and Spain. T cells, B-cell-depleted T cells, or PBMCs provided the cDNA or gDNA that served as material.

CDR1 and CDR2 (germline): KGHSH, LQKENI. The V and J ends lost 3 bases and 5 bases respectively, with 15 bases between them. The CDR3 runs to 15 residues. The chain has TRBV18 and TRBJ2-3; a weak D match, TRBD1 (7 bases). Material: peripheral blood. The sequence was collected from an older woman with COVID-19, enrolled during active disease. The CDR3 DNA reads TGTGCCAGCTCACCGACAGGGACTTCAAGAGATACGCAGTATTTT. Its protein product is CASSPTGTSRDTQYF.